The 20 T cell receptor beta chains given below trace back to one sample, sequenced in a study of OX40 agonist ivuxolimab in advanced cancers. Data came from immunoSEQ multiplex PCR; TCRdb stores just in-frame clones and leaves some out. The top ten hold about 1.1% of the sample, which has about 60,000 clones, 86% seen once. The sample consisted of CD4+ or CD8+ T cells sorted from blood, taken in a trial of the OX40 agonist ivuxolimab. The source is an adult with an advanced solid tumor such as melanoma, head and neck, liver or kidney cancer.

The V call is TRBV6-4, the J call TRBJ2-1, with 10 nucleotides matching TRBD1. This CDR3 has 15 amino acids. Per germline, CDR1 MRHNA and CDR2 SNTAGT. Losses at the gene ends were 8 bases for V and 7 bases for J; bases not matched to a gene: 11. The CDR3 DNA is TGTGCCAGCCCTGAAGGAGACAGGGGGCGGAATGAGCAGTTCTTC. Residues: CASPEGDRGRNEQFF.

This clone was seen a single time. The genes are TRBV9 and TRBJ2-1; D uncertain. The CDR3 has 18 amino acids. The germline CDR1 and CDR2 sequences are SGDLS and YYNGEE. V was clipped by 0 bases and J by 0 bases, with 16 bases between them. CDR3 region: CASSVADAGHSSYNEQFF. CDR3 in DNA: TGTGCCAGCAGCGTAGCTGACGCTGGCCACAGCTCCTACAATGAGCAGTTCTTC.

J is TRBJ1-2 and V is TRBV19; TRBD1 matches 7 bases. CDR1 is LNHDA, CDR2 SQIVND, per germline (reference sequence). With 1 base clipped from V and 3 bases from J, the junction kept 8 bases outside the gene matches. The length of the CDR3 is 16 residues. DNA of the CDR3: TGTGCCAGTAGTATAGGAGAGACAGGGATCGACTATGGCTACACCTTC. Protein product: CASSIGETGIDYGYTF.

This clone has only a few counts. The rearrangement uses TRBV19 and TRBJ2-5, with 8 nucleotides matching TRBD2. With V trimmed by 6 bases and J by 4 bases, 13 bases remained unmatched. The CDR3 sequence is 16 residues long. Germline loops: CDR1 LNHDA, CDR2 SQIVND (reference sequence). Here the CDR3 DNA reads TGTGCCAGTAGCTCCGGACTGACTAGCGTAGGAGAGACCCAGTACTTC. It translates to CASSSGLTSVGETQYF.

This chain joins TRBV9 and TRBJ2-1; D is uncertain. This CDR3 comprises 13 residues. With 6 bases removed from V and 2 bases from J, the gap between germline ends came to 9 bases. Germline-derived CDR1 and CDR2 are SGDLS and YYNGEE. CDR3 DNA sequence: TGTGCCAGCAACTCTGCCCCCTACAATGAGCAGTTCTTC. Its translation: CASNSAPYNEQFF.

This clone came up a few times. This chain joins TRBV23-1 and TRBJ2-7; 9 bases line up with TRBD2. TRBV23-1 is flagged as an ORF with uncertain function. This CDR3 comprises 18 residues. The trim removed 10 bases at V and 4 bases at J, leaving 23 bases unmatched. CDR3 DNA sequence: TGCGCCACCTCTCCCGGCGGGAGGGTTACCTCAGTGTCTTACGAGCAGTACTTC. It yields the protein CATSPGGRVTSVSYEQYF.

The chain's CDR3 is CASSQSVGYDYGYTF. The CDR3 nucleotides read TGCGCCAGCAGCCAATCGGTCGGGTATGACTATGGCTACACCTTC. This chain uses TRBV4-3 with TRBJ1-2; D ambiguous. V lost 2 bases, J lost 3 bases, and 13 bases lay in between. The germline gives CDR1 LGHNA, CDR2 YSLEER. The CDR3 has 15 residues.

The V call is TRBV18, the J call TRBJ1-1, with 9 positions matching TRBD1. Germline values: CDR1 KGHSH, CDR2 LQKENI. After removal of 3 bases from V and 3 bases from J, the junction contained 5 bases not matched to a gene. The CDR3 runs to 15 residues. DNA of the CDR3: TGTGCCAGCTCACCCCTACAGGGGGCGGACACTGAAGCTTTCTTT. Protein product: CASSPLQGADTEAFF. Full variable domain (missing parts from reference TRBV18 and TRBJ1-1): NAGVMQNPRHLVRRRGQEARLRCSPMKGHSHVYWYRQLPEEGLKFMVYLQKENIIDESGMPKERFSAEFPKEGPSILRIQQVVRGDSAAYFCASSPLQGADTEAFFGQGTRLTVV.

CDR3 sequence reads: CASSSWTSGRSDTQYF. In DNA, the CDR3 is TGTGCCAGCAGCTCATGGACTAGCGGGAGATCAGATACGCAGTATTTT. The J gene is TRBJ2-3, the V gene TRBV5-8; 13 bases fit TRBD2. The J segment lost 4 bases and the V segment lost 3 bases, leaving 5 bases of the junction unmatched. There are 16 residues in the CDR3. Germline V gene lookup returns CDR1 SGHTS and CDR2 YDEGEE.

The rearrangement links TRBV5-1 to TRBJ2-1, with 15 nucleotides matching TRBD2. The CDR3 consists of 20 residues. The ends lost 1 base at V and 10 bases at J; junction bases unmatched: 18. The germline CDR1 and CDR2 sequences are SGHRS and YFSETQ. CDR3 region: CASSLRGLAGGRPIPNEQFF. CDR3 nucleotide sequence: TGCGCCAGCAGCTTGCGGGGACTAGCGGGAGGACGACCCATCCCCAACGAGCAGTTCTTC.

This CDR3 reads CASSPRDRGWDEQYF. CDR3 in DNA: TGTGCCAGCTCACCACGGGACAGGGGATGGGACGAGCAGTACTTC. This chain links TRBV18 with TRBJ2-7, with 10 bases fitting TRBD1. J lost 5 bases, V lost 1 base, and 5 bases had no gene match. The CDR3 has 15 residues. Germline lookup yields CDR1 KGHSH and CDR2 LQKENI. The complete variable domain, with remaining parts taken from reference TRBV18 and TRBJ2-7, reads NAGVMQNPRHLVRRRGQEARLRCSPMKGHSHVYWYRQLPEEGLKFMVYLQKENIIDESGMPKERFSAEFPKEGPSILRIQQVVRGDSAAYFCASSPRDRGWDEQYFGPGTRLTVT.

V gene TRBV6-1 combines with J gene TRBJ2-7; D ambiguous. The CDR3 spans 12 residues. V was clipped by 6 bases and J by 5 bases, with 11 bases between them. Germline loops: CDR1 MNHNS, CDR2 SASEGT. CDR3 sequence reads: CASRIGFNEQYF. The CDR3 DNA is TGTGCCAGCAGAATCGGATTCAACGAGCAGTACTTC.

This chain links TRBV4-3 with TRBJ1-2; D not resolved. Trimming cost V 0 bases and J 7 bases, with 18 bases left between them. This CDR3 has 16 amino acids. Germline values: CDR1 LGHNA, CDR2 YSLEER. CDR3 protein: CASSQERQRAESGYTF. CDR3 DNA sequence: TGCGCCAGCAGCCAAGAACGGCAGCGGGCGGAGAGTGGCTACACCTTC.

The chain recombines TRBV5-1 with TRBJ2-3; 11 bases line up with TRBD2. With 4 bases clipped from V and 4 bases from J, the junction kept 8 bases outside the gene matches. The CDR3 spans 16 residues. The germline gives CDR1 SGHRS, CDR2 YFSETQ. CDR3: CASSLHTSGRADTQYF. Written as DNA, the CDR3 is TGCGCCAGCAGCCTCCATACTAGCGGGAGAGCAGATACGCAGTATTTT.

The chain couples TRBV4-3 to TRBJ2-2, with 8 bases lining up with TRBD2. In germline, CDR1 is LGHNA, CDR2 YSLEER. The CDR3 is 15 residues long. Unmatched junction bases numbered 1, after V lost 4 bases and J lost 0 bases. CDR3 bases: TGCGCCAGCAGCCCACTAGCGGCGAACACCGGGGAGCTGTTTTTT. Protein: CASSPLAANTGELFF.

This clone occurred a few times. The rearrangement uses TRBV2 and TRBJ1-4; D not certain. V was clipped by 0 bases and J by 8 bases, with 13 bases between them. The CDR3 runs 15 residues. CDR1 and CDR2 (germline): SNHLY, FYNNEI. CDR3 coding DNA: TGTGCCAGCAGTGAAGCGCTTGGGGAAGCGGAAAAACTGTTTTTT. It yields the protein CASSEALGEAEKLFF.

This chain joins TRBV4-3 and TRBJ2-3; D is perhaps TRBD1 (5 bases). Germline values: CDR1 LGHNA, CDR2 YSLEER. V gave up 2 bases and J gave up 4 bases, with 10 bases separating them. This CDR3 has 14 residues. This CDR3 reads CASSQSDSSDTQYF. The CDR3 region has the DNA TGCGCCAGCAGCCAATCCGACAGTTCAGATACGCAGTATTTT.

The chain carries TRBV7-2 and TRBJ2-5, with D possibly matching TRBD1 (6 bases). The CDR3 extends over 14 amino acids. Germline assignment: CDR1 SGHTA and CDR2 FQGNSA. The V end lost 4 bases, the J end lost 5 bases, and 14 bases lay between the germline ends. In DNA, the CDR3 is TGTGCCAGCAGCTCTTACAGGGCAGAGGAGACCCAGTACTTC. Protein sequence: CASSSYRAEETQYF.

The rearrangement joins TRBV27 to TRBJ2-3; possibly TRBD1 or TRBD2 for D (6 bases each). CDR3 length equals 15 residues. Germline values: CDR1 MNHEY, CDR2 SMNVEV (reference sequence). V was pared by 8 bases and J by 0 bases, with 15 bases between. The CDR3 region has the DNA TGTGCCAGCGGCCGGGGGCGGAGTAGCACAGATACGCAGTATTTT. This sequence encodes CASGRGRSSTDTQYF.

The DNA for the CDR3 is TGTGCCAGCAGTTTTACGGGGGGGGGCCGGGTCACTGAAGCTTTCTTT. Residues: CASSFTGGGRVTEAFF. V and J are TRBV27 and TRBJ1-1, with D perhaps TRBD1 (6 bases). CDR1 is MNHEY, CDR2 SMNVEV, per germline (reference sequence). The CDR3 consists of 16 residues. V lost 3 bases and J 4 bases, leaving 18 bases between the germline ends.